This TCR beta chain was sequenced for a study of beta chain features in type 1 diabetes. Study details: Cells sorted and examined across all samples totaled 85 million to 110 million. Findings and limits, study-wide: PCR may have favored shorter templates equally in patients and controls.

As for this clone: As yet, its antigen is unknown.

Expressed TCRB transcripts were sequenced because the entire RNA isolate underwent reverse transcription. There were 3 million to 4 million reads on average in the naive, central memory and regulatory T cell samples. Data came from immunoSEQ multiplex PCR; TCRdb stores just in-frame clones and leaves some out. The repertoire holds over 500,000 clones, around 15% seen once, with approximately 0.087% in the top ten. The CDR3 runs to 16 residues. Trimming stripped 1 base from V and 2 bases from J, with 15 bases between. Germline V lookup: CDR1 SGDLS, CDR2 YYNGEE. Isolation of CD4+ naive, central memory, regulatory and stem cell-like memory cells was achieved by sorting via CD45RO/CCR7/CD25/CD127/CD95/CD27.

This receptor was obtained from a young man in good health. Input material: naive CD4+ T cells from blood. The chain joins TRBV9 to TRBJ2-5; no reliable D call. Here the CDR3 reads CASSVTPLVAQETQYF. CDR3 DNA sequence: TGTGCCAGCAGCGTAACCCCGCTTGTGGCTCAAGAGACCCAGTACTTC.